This T cell receptor beta chain came from a study of cytomegalovirus exposure and HLA in healthy donors. In regard to this clone: Its antigen is not identified.

Study-wide findings and caveats: The authors considered a cluster of highly shared sequence variants likely to be a sequencing artifact.

Trimming cost V 4 bases and J 3 bases; bases outside gene matches: 10. Germline V gene data show CDR1 as SEHNR and CDR2 as FQNEAQ (reference sequence). The CDR3 consists of 17 residues. The PCR used 60 Vbeta and 13 Jbeta primers. Original processing notes: There were around 78 million unique TCR beta chains by a later count, and some 10 million of them were shared. Clones were read by immunoSEQ multiplex PCR, and TCRdb kept only the in-frame ones, dropping some. V and J calls and clone size are those listed in that table; D and trimming were worked out from the DNA. The data contain more than 90,000 clones, roughly 68% of them seen just once; the ten biggest clones take up around 9%.

Sequenced sample: PBMCs. The chain links TRBV7-9 to TRBJ2-5, with 11 bases identical to TRBD2. This TCR derives from a man aged 25-45 years in good health and CMV-seropositive. CDR3 sequence reads: CASSSGGVTSGKETQYF. The CDR3 DNA reads TGTGCCAGCAGCTCGGGGGGGGTGACTAGCGGGAAAGAGACCCAGTACTTC.